The next 27 T cell receptor beta chains were all read from a single sample in a study of T cell responses to AZD1222 COVID-19 vaccine. Libraries were prepared by immunoSEQ multiplex PCR; TCRdb keeps only in-frame clonotypes and omits some of them. The sample records 130,000 to 150,000 clones, about 87% being singletons. Sequenced material: peripheral blood, taken on day 0 of AZD1222 vaccination. The receptors here all came from an adult in good health.

For this clone: One junction end disagrees with the germline gene, perhaps due to a read error. This chain connects TRBV18 to TRBJ1-1; possibly TRBD1 for D (6 bases). The germline gives CDR1 KGHSH, CDR2 LQKENI. CDR3 length: 16 residues. This CDR3 is CASSPLADSSTIEAFF. The CDR3 DNA reads TGTGCCAGCTCTCCACTTGCGGACAGCTCTACGATAGAAGCTTTCTTT.

The chain recombines TRBV7-7 with TRBJ2-1, with D tentatively TRBD1 (5 bases). V gave up 0 bases and J gave up 7 bases, with 13 bases separating them. Germline V gene sequence: CDR1 SSHAT, CDR2 FNYEAQ (reference sequence). The CDR3 has 15 residues. For the CDR3, the DNA is TGTGCCAGCAGCTTAGCGCCGGTCAGGGCTAATGAGCAGTTCTTC. It specifies CASSLAPVRANEQFF.

This chain uses TRBV7-3 with TRBJ2-3; possible D gene TRBD2, 5 bases. The V end lost 1 base, the J end lost 0 bases, and 8 bases lay between the germline ends. The CDR3 contains 15 residues. Germline V gene lookup returns CDR1 SGHTA and CDR2 FQGTGA. The CDR3 DNA follows: TGTGCCAGCAGCTTAAGTCCGGGGAGCACAGATACGCAGTATTTT. It is translated as CASSLSPGSTDTQYF.

The V gene is TRBV4-1, the J gene TRBJ2-1; a weak D match, TRBD2 (6 bases). Trimming took off 1 base at V and 0 bases at J, with 13 bases between the two ends. The CDR3 has 17 amino acids. Germline CDR1 is MGHRA and CDR2 is YSYEKL. CDR3 nucleotide sequence: TGCGCCAGCAGCCAAGGGAGTGGCGGGGCCTCCTACAATGAGCAGTTCTTC. Its translation: CASSQGSGGASYNEQFF.

V and J are TRBV7-2 and TRBJ1-2; perhaps TRBD1 as D (5 bases). Germline lookup yields CDR1 SGHTA and CDR2 FQGNSA. V was shortened by 5 bases and J by 3 bases, with 10 bases between the two germline ends. The CDR3 loop spans 13 amino acids. CDR3 protein: CASSTDSHYGYTF. CDR3 coding DNA: TGTGCCAGCAGCACAGACAGCCACTATGGCTACACCTTC.

The rearrangement uses TRBV29-1 and TRBJ2-5; D call uncertain. V was pared by 3 bases and J by 3 bases, with 14 bases between. The CDR3 extends over 14 amino acids. CDR1 and CDR2 (germline): SQVTM, ANQGSEA. The CDR3, as DNA: TGCAGCGTTGACCGCGGCGGAAGGGAAGAGACCCAGTACTTC. Translating gives CSVDRGGREETQYF.

The J gene is TRBJ2-2, the V gene TRBV7-3; possible D gene TRBD1, 6 bases. CDR1 is SGHTA and CDR2 is FQGTGA in the germline V gene. The ends were cut back, 1 base at V and 7 bases at J, with 10 bases in the middle. The CDR3 has 14 residues. The CDR3 region is CASSLSRTDGELFF. In DNA, the CDR3 is TGTGCCAGCAGCTTAAGTCGGACAGACGGGGAGCTGTTTTTT. Full variable domain (rest looked up from reference TRBV7-3 and TRBJ2-2): GAGVSQTPSNKVTEKGKYVELRCDPISGHTALYWYRQSLGQGPEFLIYFQGTGAADDSGLPNDRFFAVRPEGSVSTLKIQRTERGDSAVYLCASSLSRTDGELFFGEGSRLTVL.

The CDR3, as DNA: TGTGCCAGCAGCTCGGATATTTCCAGGGAGATAAGATTCTTC. This encodes CASSSDISREIRFF. V gene TRBV7-3 combines with J gene TRBJ2-1; D is perhaps TRBD1 or TRBD2 (5 bases each). Between the trimmed V and J ends, which lost 4 bases and 16 bases, there was a span of 23 bases. Germline-derived CDR1 and CDR2 are SGHTA and FQGTGA. This CDR3 has 14 residues.

To note about this clone: Being one base from a much bigger clone, this may be a read error. The J gene is TRBJ1-1, the V gene TRBV27; 8 bases fit TRBD1. The CDR3 consists of 14 residues. In germline, CDR1 is MNHEY, CDR2 SMNVEV (reference sequence). The CDR3 spells CAGSSRQGRTEAFF. Here the CDR3 DNA reads TGTGCCGGCAGTTCCCGACAGGGGAGGACTGAAGCTTTCTTT.

This chain connects TRBV10-3 to TRBJ1-1; possible D gene TRBD1, 6 bases. Trimming removed 10 bases at V and 7 bases at J, with 22 bases between. The CDR3 has 14 residues. Per germline, CDR1 ENHRY and CDR2 SYGVKD. In DNA, the CDR3 is TGTGCCACGCGACCGGCAGGGGTATTAGGTGAAGCTTTCTTT. It specifies CATRPAGVLGEAFF.

In DNA, the CDR3 is TGTGCCAGCAGCTTAGTCGGGGGCCCGAGCTACGAGCAGTACTTC. Its protein product is CASSLVGGPSYEQYF. This chain uses TRBV7-3 with TRBJ2-7; the D call may be TRBD1 or TRBD2 (6 bases each). This CDR3 contains 15 residues. V was pared by 2 bases and J by 3 bases, with 14 bases between. From germline, CDR1 is SGHTA and CDR2 FQGTGA.

The gene calls are TRBV3-1 (or the pseudogene TRBV3-2) and TRBJ1-3; D gene uncertain. Germline loops: CDR1 LGHDT, CDR2 YNNKEL (reference sequence). Trimming shortened V by 6 bases and J by 0 bases, and 9 bases separated the two germline ends. The CDR3 length is 14 residues. CDR3: CASSTAPSGNTIYF. The CDR3 coding sequence is TGTGCCAGCAGTACAGCCCCCTCTGGAAACACCATATATTTT.

DNA for the CDR3: TGTGCCAGCAGTTACTTCGCGGACAGAGAAACTGGCTACACCTTC. It encodes CASSYFADRETGYTF. The chain employs TRBV6-5 and TRBJ1-2, with D possibly matching TRBD1 (6 bases). The V gene's germline CDR1 is MNHEY and CDR2 SVGAGI. The V end was cut by 1 base, the J end by 7 bases, with 16 bases between. The CDR3 loop spans 15 amino acids.

This clone was seen a single time. The chain carries TRBV18 and TRBJ1-2; a possible D gene is TRBD1 (5 bases). CDR1 and CDR2 (germline): KGHSH, LQKENI. Trimming left V 6 bases short and J 5 bases short, with 13 bases between. The CDR3 extends over 13 amino acids. The CDR3 region is CASSLGGDYGYTF. DNA of the CDR3: TGTGCCAGCTCCCTTGGGGGGGATTATGGCTACACCTTC. The full variable domain, completed using reference TRBV18 and TRBJ1-2, is NAGVMQNPRHLVRRRGQEARLRCSPMKGHSHVYWYRQLPEEGLKFMVYLQKENIIDESGMPKERFSAEFPKEGPSILRIQQVVRGDSAAYFCASSLGGDYGYTFGSGTRLTVV.

The DNA for the CDR3 is TGTGCCAGCAGCCCCCATCTTAGCGGGGGGTACAATGAGCAGTTCTTC. Translating it yields CASSPHLSGGYNEQFF. This chain connects TRBV7-8 to TRBJ2-1; 10 positions match TRBD2. From germline, CDR1 is SGHVS and CDR2 FQNEAQ. V lost 5 bases and J lost 4; bases outside the gene matches: 8. The CDR3 loop spans 16 amino acids.

The chain links TRBV7-2 to TRBJ2-3; 11 bases match TRBD2. Germline assignment: CDR1 SGHTA and CDR2 FQGNSA. The length of the CDR3 is 17 residues. After removal of 1 base from V and 1 base from J, the junction contained 4 bases not matched to a gene. The CDR3 bases are TGTGCCAGCAGCTTAGTGGTAGCGGGGGGGCGCACAGATACGCAGTATTTT. Translating it yields CASSLVVAGGRTDTQYF.

This clone was seen only a few times. This chain uses TRBV19 with TRBJ1-5; the match to TRBD1 covers 8 bases. The CDR3 is made up of 17 amino acids. The germline CDR1 and CDR2 sequences are LNHDA and SQIVND (reference sequence). V shed 4 bases, J shed 0 bases, and the junction held 8 bases outside the gene matches. CDR3 DNA: TGTGCCAGTAGTACTCCTTCTGACAGGGGTAGCAATCAGCCCCAGCATTTT. Encoded protein: CASSTPSDRGSNQPQHF.

The chain combines TRBV9 with TRBJ2-1; tentatively, D is TRBD1 (5 bases). There are 15 residues in the CDR3. Trimming removed 0 bases from V and 2 bases from J, with 9 bases in between. Germline assignment: CDR1 SGDLS and CDR2 YYNGEE. This CDR3 is CASSVGGAAYNEQFF. CDR3 bases: TGTGCCAGCAGCGTAGGTGGGGCCGCCTACAATGAGCAGTTCTTC.

The chain recombines TRBV12-5 with TRBJ1-1; perhaps TRBD1 as D (5 bases). Germline loops: CDR1 LGHNT, CDR2 FRNRAP. The V end lost 1 base, the J end lost 4 bases, and 7 bases lay between the germline ends. CDR3 length equals 13 residues. CDR3 region: CASGLAGTTEAFF. DNA of the CDR3: TGTGCTAGTGGTTTGGCGGGGACCACTGAAGCTTTCTTT. Based on the CDR3 plus reference TRBV12-5 and TRBJ1-1, the full variable domain is DARVTQTPRHKVTEMGQEVTMRCQPILGHNTVFWYRQTMMQGLELLAYFRNRAPLDDSGMPKDRFSAEMPDATLATLKIQPSEPRDSAVYFCASGLAGTTEAFFGQGTRLTVV.

The rearrangement links TRBV2 to TRBJ2-2; D is possibly TRBD1 (7 bases). The CDR3 consists of 15 residues. From germline, CDR1 is SNHLY and CDR2 FYNNEI. V dropped 5 bases and J dropped 7 bases, with 17 bases sitting between them. The DNA of the CDR3 is TGTGCCAGCAGTCGCGGGACAGCACGAAACGGGGAGCTGTTTTTT. This codes for CASSRGTARNGELFF.

This clone has only one observation. The chain employs TRBV7-9 and TRBJ1-5; unclear D gene. CDR1 SEHNR and CDR2 FQNEAQ come from the germline V gene (reference sequence). Trimming shortened V by 0 bases and J by 1 base, and 13 bases separated the two germline ends. The CDR3 is 17 amino acids. The CDR3 is CASSLAFGEMSNQPQHF. The CDR3 region has the DNA TGTGCCAGCAGCTTAGCGTTCGGAGAGATGAGCAATCAGCCCCAGCATTTT.

The chain is built from TRBV6-2 or TRBV6-3 and TRBJ1-2; D may be TRBD1 (5 bases). Per the germline V gene, CDR1 is MNHEY and CDR2 is SVGEGT. Trimming left V 4 bases short and J 0 bases short, with 12 bases between. The CDR3 contains 15 residues. The CDR3 loop reads CASSFSGTTNYGYTF. CDR3 sequence (DNA): TGTGCCAGCAGTTTTTCCGGGACTACTAACTATGGCTACACCTTC.

The chain couples TRBV24-1 to TRBJ1-2; 10 nucleotides align to TRBD1. Germline CDR1 and CDR2: KGHDR and SFDVKD. The CDR3 contains 15 residues. The V gene end was trimmed by 6 bases and the J gene end by 3 bases; junction bases not matched to a gene: 6. The CDR3 coding sequence is TGTGCCACCAGTTCGGGGGGGACAGGGGACTATGGCTACACCTTC. Translated, it gives CATSSGGTGDYGYTF.

The V call is TRBV16, the J call TRBJ1-1, with 7 bases fitting TRBD1. V was clipped by 5 bases and J by 11 bases; unmatched bases: 8. Germline V gives CDR1 KGHSY, CDR2 FQNENV. The CDR3 extends over 12 amino acids. CDR3 in DNA: TGTGCCAGCAGCACACGTCAGGGGGTGGCTTTCTTT. It translates to CASSTRQGVAFF.

The V and J genes are TRBV7-3 and TRBJ2-1, with TRBD2 as a possible D gene (6 bases). The CDR3 spans 13 residues. V gave up 4 bases and J gave up 10 bases, with 14 bases separating them. Germline CDR1 and CDR2: SGHTA and FQGTGA. This CDR3 reads CASSSPTSHEQFF. CDR3 coding DNA: TGTGCCAGCAGCTCTCCAACTAGCCACGAGCAGTTCTTC.

The chain is built from TRBV30 and TRBJ1-2; D is perhaps TRBD1 (6 bases). V lost 6 bases to trimming and J lost 2 bases, with 13 bases between them. The CDR3 spans 13 residues. Germline values: CDR1 GTSNPN, CDR2 SVGIG (reference sequence). The CDR3 protein is CACPRGGNYGYTF. CDR3 DNA sequence: TGTGCCTGCCCCAGGGGTGGGAACTATGGCTACACCTTC.

The genes are TRBV14 and TRBJ2-7; 9 positions agree with TRBD1. J was trimmed by 5 bases and V by 2 bases; bases with no gene match: 7. This CDR3 has 15 residues. Germline CDR1 SGHDN, CDR2 FVKESK. Written as DNA, the CDR3 is TGTGCCAGCAGCCAACAGCCGGGACAGGGCAACGAGCAGTACTTC. Protein sequence: CASSQQPGQGNEQYF.